This TCR beta chain was obtained from a study of T cell repertoires in cytomegalovirus infection. Study results and limitations: Accumulated public TCR beta family frequency recognized individuals carrying CMV together with the relevant HLA. The response measured ex vivo was dominated by TCR beta clonotypes (HLA-C-restricted and CMV-specific).

This clonotype was recorded a few times. Its antigen is currently unknown. V shed 1 base and J 5 bases; nucleotides not matched to a gene: 5. Germline V lookup: CDR1 SGHTA, CDR2 FQGTGA. The CDR3 totals 15 residues. TCRdb analysed the reads with MiXCR anew, one entry per CDR3 protein. The profile covers fewer than 850,000 distinct CDR3 sequences, with 25% to 35% appearing a single time and 13% taken by the ten largest. The V gene is TRBV7-3, the J gene TRBJ2-1; 7 bases line up with TRBD2. The sequencing here drew on cultured CD8+ T cells from PBMCs, taken from culture after CMV antigen stimulation. The sequence derives from a human donor in good health (CMV status not recorded). Some clones in this sample may be carry-over from other donors' samples. CDR3 loop: CASSLMWGGNNEQFF. The DNA of the CDR3 is TGTGCCAGCAGCTTAATGTGGGGGGGGAACAATGAGCAGTTCTTC.